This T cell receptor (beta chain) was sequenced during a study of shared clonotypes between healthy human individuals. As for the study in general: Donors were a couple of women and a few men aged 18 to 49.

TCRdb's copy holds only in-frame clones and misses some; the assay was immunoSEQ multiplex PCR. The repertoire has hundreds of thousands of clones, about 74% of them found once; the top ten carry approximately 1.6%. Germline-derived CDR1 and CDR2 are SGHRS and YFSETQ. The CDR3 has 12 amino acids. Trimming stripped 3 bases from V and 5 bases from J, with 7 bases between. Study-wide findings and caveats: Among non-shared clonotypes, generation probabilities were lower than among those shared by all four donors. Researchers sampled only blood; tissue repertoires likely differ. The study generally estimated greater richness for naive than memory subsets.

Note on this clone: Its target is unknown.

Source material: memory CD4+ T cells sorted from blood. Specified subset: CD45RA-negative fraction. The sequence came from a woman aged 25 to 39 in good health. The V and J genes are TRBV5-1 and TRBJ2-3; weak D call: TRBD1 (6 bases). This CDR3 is CASSSGEDTQYF. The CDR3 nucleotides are TGCGCCAGCAGCTCAGGGGAAGATACGCAGTATTTT. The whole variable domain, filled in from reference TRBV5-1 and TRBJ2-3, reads KAGVTQTPRYLIKTRGQQVTLSCSPISGHRSVSWYQQTPGQGLQFLFEYFSETQRNKGNFPGRFSGRQFSNSRSEMNVSTLELGDSALYLCASSSGEDTQYFGPGTRLTVL.